This TCR beta chain was observed in a study of PD-1 blockade in mismatch repair-deficient tumors. V was trimmed by 1 base and J by 7 bases, leaving 11 bases between them. This CDR3 is 13 amino acids long. Looked up from germline, CDR1 is LNHDA and CDR2 is SQIVND (reference sequence). Using immunoSEQ multiplex PCR, the repertoire was profiled, and TCRdb retains in-frame clones only, with some absent. The table lists some 130,000 clones, roughly 90% of them singletons. This clone was detected only once. The specimen was peripheral blood, collected roughly 67 weeks after starting pembrolizumab. This sequence joins TRBV19 and TRBJ2-7, with D perhaps matching TRBD2 (5 bases). The sequence was collected from an adult with mismatch repair-deficient cancer. The CDR3 spells CASSIAGTQEQYF. Here the CDR3 DNA reads TGTGCCAGTAGTATAGCGGGAACGCAGGAGCAGTACTTC.